This passage covers 9 T cell receptor beta chains from one sample sequenced in a study of OX40 agonist ivuxolimab in advanced cancers. Assay: immunoSEQ multiplex PCR; the TCRdb copy retains only in-frame clones and omits some. The sample contains under 100,000 clones, approximately 85% of which appear only once. Material: CD4+ or CD8+ T cells sorted from blood, obtained in a trial of the OX40 agonist ivuxolimab. These receptors were taken from an adult with an advanced solid tumor such as melanoma, head and neck, liver or kidney cancer.

CDR3 sequence (DNA): TGTGCCAGCAGGCCCTCACAGGCTACTGAAGCTTTCTTT. Its translation is CASRPSQATEAFF. This rearrangement joins TRBV6-6 to TRBJ1-1, with a possible D match to TRBD1 (5 bases). Trimming took off 6 bases at V and 5 bases at J, with 13 bases between the two ends. CDR1 and CDR2 (germline): MNHNY, SVGAGI (reference sequence). This CDR3 is built from 13 residues.

This clone was observed once. The rearrangement links TRBV10-1 to TRBJ2-5, with 9 bases identical to TRBD1. This CDR3 comprises 15 residues. With 0 bases clipped from V and 4 bases from J, the junction kept 3 bases outside the gene matches. The germline gives CDR1 WNHNN, CDR2 SYGVQD (reference sequence). The CDR3 DNA sequence: TGCGCCAGCAGTGAGTCGGGGACAGGGAGAGAGACCCAGTACTTC. This translates into CASSESGTGRETQYF.

The chain employs TRBV10-3 and TRBJ1-2; D is unclear. Germline V gene sequence: CDR1 ENHRY, CDR2 SYGVKD. This CDR3 has 12 residues. The ends were cut back, 7 bases at V and 8 bases at J, with 14 bases in the middle. CDR3 in DNA: TGTGCCATCAACCCGGGATTTGAAGGCTACACCTTC. Its translation: CAINPGFEGYTF.

This sequence joins TRBV6-5 and TRBJ1-1, with TRBD1 matching over 9 bases. The CDR3 spans 16 residues. The V segment lost 4 bases and the J segment 5 bases; nucleotides outside the gene matches: 11. Germline V lookup: CDR1 MNHEY, CDR2 SVGAGI. The CDR3 DNA sequence: TGTGCCAGCAGTTCCCTCGGGACAGGGCGGGGGACTGAAGCTTTCTTT. Protein product: CASSSLGTGRGTEAFF.

The chain employs TRBV6-5 and TRBJ2-5, with a tentative D call TRBD2 (6 bases). Germline CDR1 is MNHEY and CDR2 is SVGAGI. Trimming removed 1 base at V and 5 bases at J, with 11 bases between. The CDR3 runs to 14 residues. The DNA for the CDR3 is TGTGCCAGCAGTTACTGGAGGGGTTGGGAGACCCAGTACTTC. Its translation is CASSYWRGWETQYF.

This sequence joins TRBV6-5 and TRBJ1-2; D gene unclear. Germline-derived CDR1 and CDR2 are MNHEY and SVGAGI. The CDR3 consists of 16 residues. V lost 0 bases, J lost 7 bases, and 18 bases lay in between. The CDR3 protein is CASSYSGRFAGGGYTF. The CDR3 DNA is TGTGCCAGCAGTTACTCAGGCCGGTTTGCGGGTGGTGGCTACACCTTC.

This clone was seen once. This sequence joins TRBV27 and TRBJ2-5, with TRBD2 matching over 9 bases. The J call may be in error: the DNA end matches TRBJ2-7 better. The CDR3 extends over 15 amino acids. Per germline, CDR1 MNHEY and CDR2 SMNVEV (reference sequence). The CDR3 spells CASSLGLAGVDEQYF. Here the CDR3 DNA reads TGTGCCAGCAGTTTAGGTTTAGCGGGGGTCGACGAGCAGTACTTC.

The rearrangement uses TRBV6-1 and TRBJ1-4; 12 positions agree with TRBD1. V lost 6 bases to trimming and J lost 7 bases; unmatched junction nucleotides: 6. The CDR3 extends over 15 amino acids. Germline CDR1 and CDR2: MNHNS and SASEGT. DNA of the CDR3: TGTGCCAGCAGGGGGACAGGGGGCGAATTTGAAAAACTGTTTTTT. This gives the protein CASRGTGGEFEKLFF.

The rearrangement uses TRBV5-6 and TRBJ1-2; D is ambiguous. The CDR3 extends over 13 amino acids. In germline, CDR1 is SGHDT, CDR2 YYEEEE. V lost 6 bases, J lost 3 bases, and 12 bases lay in between. The CDR3: CASTYAGDYGYTF. The CDR3 bases are TGTGCCAGCACCTATGCCGGGGACTATGGCTACACCTTC.